This TCR beta chain derives from a study of blood T cell repertoires in COVID-19 (dated by TCRdb to the early 2020s). Concerning the study at large: Collaborator samples came from the United States, Italy and Spain and covered acute and convalescent phases of COVID-19. A freely available public database, intended as a resource for researchers studying the immune response to SARS-CoV-2, is where the repertoires were released. The prospective study material was composed of cDNA or gDNA derived from T cells, B-cell-depleted T cells, or PBMCs. Samples were obtained from the ongoing ImmuneRACE study (first 160 participants) and from roughly 1,300 subjects provided by 6 global collaborators. Nearly every sample came with metadata listing a de-identified subject ID, COVID-19 status, age in years and sex. Deeply sampled blood TCRbeta repertoires from subjects exposed to, actively infected with, or recovered from COVID-19 were included in the dataset. Where available, HLA class I and class II types were taken from metadata supplied by the sample provider and were not determined by assay-based typing.

Collaborating institutions collected whole blood in K2EDTA tubes following their own protocols. For TCRbeta analysis, collaborators shipped samples as frozen whole blood, isolated PBMCs, or DNA extracted from either of those sample types. Study-level results and caveats: Clinical and demographic metadata were provided uncurated, with the amount varying by source and participant.

TCRbeta CDR3 regions were amplified from genomic DNA by means of the immunoSEQ Assay, a bias-controlled multiplex PCR. The paper's data handling went like this. Within the assay, amplification of reference gene primers was used to estimate how many nucleated cells each sample contained. To quantify the absolute abundance of each unique TCRbeta CDR3 rearrangement, sequence reads were collapsed and filtered. Productive Simpson clonality was computed per sample as the square root of Simpson's diversity index over productive rearrangements. Sourced from immuneACCESS, this table was stored by TCRdb with only in-frame sequences that have V and J called. A share of the clones is absent; for the studies checked, an unresolved V gene accounts for under half, and the remainder has no known explanation. From that table come the V and J calls and clone size; the DNA was used to work out D and trimming. Counted in this sample were some 150,000 clones; about four fifths of them appeared once. The ten largest clones represent around 1.5% of the sample.

On this clone itself: The specificity of this receptor is unknown. No quality values exist for individual bases; no much larger clone is one base distant.

The trim is 0 bases for V and 7 bases for J, with a gap of 11 bases between the germline ends. Taken from the germline V gene, the CDR1 and CDR2 loops are SGHDT and YYEEEE. There are 15 amino acids in the CDR3, from cysteine to phenylalanine inclusive. Of the read, only the CDR3 DNA is kept; its 45 bases are in frame from base 1. The rearranged segments are TRBV5-6 and TRBJ1-6; the D gene assignment is ambiguous. Specimen: peripheral blood. The TCR sequence derives from a human donor in a cohort sampled during active COVID-19. In nucleotide form, the sequence is TGTGCCAGCAGCTTGGAGTACGGGGTCAATTCACCCCTCCACTTT. Translated, it gives CASSLEYGVNSPLHF.